One sample yielded the 6 T cell receptor beta chains listed below, sequenced in a study of beta chain features in type 1 diabetes. Notes on the study in general: Moderate yet significant TCRB CDR3 shortening was seen in Type 1 diabetes patients in all four CD4+ subsets.

Since all of the isolated RNA was reverse transcribed, expressed TCRB transcripts were what got sequenced. Generated by immunoSEQ multiplex PCR, the TCRdb table keeps only in-frame clones and is missing some. The sample has nearly 700,000 clones; around 15% are singletons. No antigen has been assigned to these receptors. The sequencing input was naive CD4+ T cells from blood. These receptors were obtained from a man aged 18 to 30 with type 1 diabetes.

This clone was detected a few times. This chain uses TRBV5-4 with TRBJ2-3; the match to TRBD2 covers 10 bases. CDR3 length: 17 amino acids. Unmatched junction bases numbered 5, after V lost 0 bases and J lost 1 base. Germline loops: CDR1 SGHNT, CDR2 YYREEE (reference sequence). The CDR3 loop reads CASSLVVTSGGTDTQYF. The DNA of the CDR3 is TGTGCCAGCAGCTTGGTCGTAACTAGCGGGGGCACAGATACGCAGTATTTT.

The table lists this clone with a few counts. The V gene is TRBV7-2, the J gene TRBJ1-3; D is possibly TRBD1 (5 bases). Trimming cost V 2 bases and J 4 bases, with 9 bases left between them. Per the germline V gene, CDR1 is SGHTA and CDR2 is FQGNSA. This CDR3 has 14 residues. Here the CDR3 DNA reads TGTGCCAGCAGCTTACAGGGCGGCGGAAACACCATATATTTT. This gives the protein CASSLQGGGNTIYF.

In this sample, this clone turned up a few times. The chain links TRBV5-1 to TRBJ2-2; no reliable D call. The V end lost 9 bases, the J end lost 5 bases, and 17 bases lay between the germline ends. The CDR3 runs to 14 residues. Per germline, CDR1 SGHRS and CDR2 YFSETQ. The CDR3 sequence: CAIPLGQRTGELFF. The DNA for the CDR3 is TGCGCCATCCCCCTGGGCCAACGGACCGGGGAGCTGTTTTTT.

This chain joins TRBV5-8 and TRBJ2-1, with TRBD2 matching 8 bases. Per the germline V gene, CDR1 is SGHTS and CDR2 is YDEGEE. This CDR3 comprises 14 residues. V shed 4 bases, J shed 6 bases, and the junction held 6 bases outside the gene matches. CDR3 coding DNA: TGTGCCAGCAGCCTGGTACTAGCGGCCAATGAGCAGTTCTTC. As protein: CASSLVLAANEQFF. The complete variable domain, with remaining parts taken from reference TRBV5-8 and TRBJ2-1, reads EAGVTQSPTHLIKTRGQQATLRCSPISGHTSVYWYQQALGLGLQFLLWYDEGEERNRGNFPPRFSGRQFPNYSSELNVNALELEDSALYLCASSLVLAANEQFFGPGTRLTVL.

This chain connects TRBV10-3 to TRBJ1-2; TRBD1 matches 7 bases. The CDR3 loop spans 12 amino acids. The trim removed 2 bases at V and 7 bases at J, leaving 1 base unmatched. The germline CDR1 and CDR2 sequences are ENHRY and SYGVKD. CDR3 coding DNA: TGTGCCATCAGTGAGCAGGGGGTTGGCTACACCTTC. Its translation: CAISEQGVGYTF.

The V and J genes are TRBV5-1 and TRBJ2-7; a possible D gene is TRBD1 (5 bases). Germline CDR1 is SGHRS and CDR2 is YFSETQ. There are 12 residues in the CDR3. With 3 bases removed from V and 3 bases from J, the gap between germline ends came to 7 bases. The CDR3 DNA reads TGCGCCAGCAGCTCGACAGACTACGAGCAGTACTTC. Protein product: CASSSTDYEQYF.